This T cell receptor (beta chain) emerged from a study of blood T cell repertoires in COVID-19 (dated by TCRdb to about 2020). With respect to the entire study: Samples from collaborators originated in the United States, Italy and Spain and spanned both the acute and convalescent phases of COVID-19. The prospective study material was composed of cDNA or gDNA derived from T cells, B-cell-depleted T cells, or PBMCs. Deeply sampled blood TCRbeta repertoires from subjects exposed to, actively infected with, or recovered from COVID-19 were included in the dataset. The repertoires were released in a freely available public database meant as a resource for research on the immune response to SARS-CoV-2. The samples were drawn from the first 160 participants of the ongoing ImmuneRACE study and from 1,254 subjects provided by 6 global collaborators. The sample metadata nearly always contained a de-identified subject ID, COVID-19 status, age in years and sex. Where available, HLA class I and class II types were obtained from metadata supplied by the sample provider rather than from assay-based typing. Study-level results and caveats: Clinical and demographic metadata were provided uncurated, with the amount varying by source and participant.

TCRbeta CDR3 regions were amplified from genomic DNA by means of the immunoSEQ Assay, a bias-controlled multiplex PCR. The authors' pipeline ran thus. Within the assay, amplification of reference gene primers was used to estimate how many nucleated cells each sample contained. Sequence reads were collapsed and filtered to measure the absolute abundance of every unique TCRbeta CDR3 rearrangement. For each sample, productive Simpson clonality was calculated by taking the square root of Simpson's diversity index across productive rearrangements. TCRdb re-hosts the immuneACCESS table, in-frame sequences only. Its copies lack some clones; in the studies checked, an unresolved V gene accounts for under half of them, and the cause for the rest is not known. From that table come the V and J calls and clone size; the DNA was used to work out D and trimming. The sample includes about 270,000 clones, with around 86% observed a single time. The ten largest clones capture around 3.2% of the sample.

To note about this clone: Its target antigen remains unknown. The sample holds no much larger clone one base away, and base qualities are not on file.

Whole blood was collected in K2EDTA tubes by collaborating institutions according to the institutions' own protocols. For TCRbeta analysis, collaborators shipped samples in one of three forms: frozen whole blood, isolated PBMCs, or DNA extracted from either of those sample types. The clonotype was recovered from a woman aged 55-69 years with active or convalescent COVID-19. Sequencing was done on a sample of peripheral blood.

The CDR3 in this case is CASTRTGGSKTF. The nucleotide sequence reads as follows: TGTGCCAGTACCCGAACAGGGGGGTCTAAGACCTTC. The chain links TRBV19 with TRBJ1-2; 8 bases in the junction line up with TRBD1. The germline V and J ends show losses of 7 bases and 14 bases respectively, and no gene match explains 12 bases of the junction. The CDR3 has 12 amino acids, counting the end cysteine and phenylalanine. Only the CDR3 region is kept as DNA, spanning 36 bases read in frame from base 1. For CDR1 and CDR2, the germline V gene (reference sequence) lists LNHDA and SQIVND.